A selection of T cell receptor beta chains follows, all from one sample in a study of blood T cell repertoires in COVID-19. Some clones are missing from TCRdb's copy, which holds only in-frame ones; the method was immunoSEQ multiplex PCR. The table has 200,000 to 250,000 clones, 85% to 90% seen once. Material: PBMCs or T cells enriched from blood (not recorded which). The origin of the receptors is a woman aged 18 to 35 in a cohort exposed to, infected with or recovered from COVID-19 (not recorded which). Each CDR3 is given with its conserved first and last residue. Each record gives: J gene, clone size, D gene, V gene, CDR3 protein, CDR3 DNA. The D gene is left open where the match is weak. The size field is filled for only some rows; it gives once, few, many or a size class.

TRBJ2-7	.	.	TRBV10-3	CAISGTGTYEQYF	TGTGCCATCAGTGGAACAGGAACCTACGAGCAGTACTTC
TRBJ1-1	.	TRBD1	TRBV7-3	CASSPQGGTEAFF	TGTGCCAGCAGCCCACAGGGGGGGACTGAAGCTTTCTTT
TRBJ1-2	.	.	TRBV10-3	CAISEFGAGNGYTF	TGTGCCATCAGTGAGTTCGGCGCAGGGAATGGCTACACCTTC
TRBJ1-4	once	TRBD1	TRBV11-2	CASSLDYRGGEKLFF	TGTGCCAGCAGCTTAGATTACAGGGGGGGTGAAAAACTGTTTTTT
TRBJ1-2	once	.	TRBV7-9	CASSLAGGSDYGYTF	TGTGCCAGCAGCTTAGCAGGGGGAAGTGACTATGGCTACACCTTC
TRBJ2-7	once	TRBD1	TRBV6-5	CAARGTEPYEQYF	TGTGCCGCAAGGGGGACAGAACCTTACGAGCAGTACTTC
TRBJ1-2	.	TRBD1	TRBV7-9	CASRPQGQGNNGYTF	TGTGCCAGCAGGCCCCAGGGACAGGGAAACAATGGCTACACCTTC
TRBJ2-1	.	TRBD1	TRBV18	CASSPGQGGASNEQFF	TGTGCCAGCTCACCCGGACAAGGGGGCGCAAGCAATGAGCAGTTCTTC
TRBJ1-2	.	.	TRBV18	CASSPDRSGITYGYTF	TGTGCCAGCTCACCAGACAGGTCGGGAATCACCTATGGCTACACCTTC
TRBJ1-6	.	.	TRBV5-5	CASSLQARDSPLHF	TGTGCCAGCAGCTTGCAGGCCAGGGATTCACCCCTCCACTTT
TRBJ1-2	.	TRBD1	TRBV2	CASTDRGYGYTF	TGTGCCAGCACTGACAGGGGCTATGGCTACACCTTC
TRBJ2-3	.	.	TRBV2	CASSGLSSNTDTQYF	TGTGCCAGCAGTGGCCTATCCTCTAACACAGATACGCAGTATTTT
TRBJ2-1	.	TRBD2	TRBV18	CASSRGGGYNEQFF	TGTGCCAGCTCACGTGGCGGGGGATACAATGAGCAGTTCTTC
TRBJ2-2	.	.	TRBV15	CATSTYTGELFF	TGTGCCACCAGCACCTACACCGGGGAGCTGTTTTTT
TRBJ2-5	.	.	TRBV2	CASRAGASMDETQYF	TGTGCCAGCAGGGCGGGGGCGTCAATGGACGAGACCCAGTACTTC
TRBJ1-6	.	TRBD1	TRBV4-1	CASSQGAVTGFNSPLHF	TGCGCCAGCAGCCAAGGAGCCGTGACAGGGTTTAATTCACCCCTCCACTTT
TRBJ2-1	.	TRBD1	TRBV18	CASSPRRLWGTDLSYNEQFF	TGTGCCAGCTCACCGCGACGACTCTGGGGGACAGACCTCTCCTACAATGAGCAGTTCTTC
TRBJ1-5	.	.	TRBV2	CASTPPGGAHNQPQHF	TGTGCCAGCACCCCGCCGGGGGGGGCTCACAATCAGCCCCAGCATTTT
TRBJ1-2	.	TRBD1	TRBV7-6	CASSPLPGTGNYGYTF	TGTGCCAGCAGCCCGCTCCCCGGGACAGGGAACTATGGCTACACCTTC
TRBJ2-7	.	TRBD2	TRBV16	CASRPDVGLSYEQYF	TGTGCCAGTCGGCCCGACGTGGGACTATCATACGAGCAGTACTTC
TRBJ1-1	.	.	TRBV3-1/TRBV3-2	CASSQEQQKAFF	TGTGCCAGCAGCCAAGAACAGCAAAAAGCTTTCTTT
TRBJ2-3	.	.	TRBV5-1	CASSFSASTDTQYF	TGCGCCAGCAGCTTCAGCGCTAGCACAGATACGCAGTATTTT
TRBJ2-3	.	TRBD2	TRBV28	CASSSIKRGGHDTQYF	TGTGCCAGCAGTTCTATCAAGCGGGGGGGCCACGATACGCAGTATTTT
TRBJ1-3	.	.	TRBV5-6	CASSLDRAGNTIYF	TGTGCCAGCAGCTTGGACAGGGCTGGAAACACCATATATTTT
TRBJ2-2	.	.	TRBV5-4	CASSELGGQIKTGELFF	TGTGCCAGCAGCGAGCTGGGAGGCCAAATAAAAACCGGGGAGCTGTTTTTT
TRBJ2-7	once	.	TRBV10-3	CAISGRDSSYEQYF	TGTGCCATCAGTGGGCGGGACAGCTCCTACGAGCAGTACTTC
TRBJ2-7	.	.	TRBV6-5	CASSLVRGTTYEQYF	TGTGCCAGCAGTCTCGTACGGGGGACGACCTACGAGCAGTACTTC
TRBJ1-2	.	.	TRBV19	CASSNPTEEGYTF	TGTGCCAGTAGTAATCCGACAGAAGAGGGCTACACCTTC
TRBJ1-2	.	.	TRBV19	CASSILQGSGYTF	TGTGCCAGTAGTATACTACAGGGTAGCGGCTACACCTTC
TRBJ2-7	.	TRBD1	TRBV5-6	CASSHRQGTYEQYF	TGTGCCAGCAGCCACCGACAGGGTACCTACGAGCAGTACTTC
TRBJ2-3	.	TRBD2	TRBV24-1	CATSPPLAGSTDTQYF	TGTGCCACCAGCCCCCCGCTAGCGGGAAGCACAGATACGCAGTATTTT
TRBJ1-2	.	TRBD1	TRBV5-4	CASSRKGQGLGVGYGYTF	TGTGCCAGCAGCCGGAAGGGACAGGGCCTGGGGGTGGGCTATGGCTACACCTTC
TRBJ1-2	.	.	TRBV28	CASSFNRNYGYTF	TGTGCCAGCAGTTTTAACAGGAACTATGGCTACACCTTC
TRBJ2-7	.	TRBD1	TRBV13	CASSTRGGTGEQYF	TGTGCCAGCAGCACACGAGGGGGGACAGGGGAGCAGTACTTC
TRBJ2-1	.	TRBD2	TRBV18	CASSPLAGYNEQFF	TGTGCCAGCTCACCGCTAGCGGGGTACAATGAGCAGTTCTTC
TRBJ2-3	.	TRBD1	TRBV24-1	CATSDPALQGTVSDTQYF	TGTGCCACCAGTGATCCCGCCCTACAGGGGACGGTCTCAGATACGCAGTATTTT
TRBJ1-1	.	.	TRBV5-1	CASSLAEVDTEAFF	TGCGCCAGCAGCTTAGCGGAAGTGGACACTGAAGCTTTCTTT
TRBJ2-7	.	.	TRBV27	CASSFAKGYEQYF	TGTGCCAGCAGTTTCGCGAAGGGGTACGAGCAGTACTTC
TRBJ2-1	.	TRBD2	TRBV6-5	CASCETSGFLGFF	TGTGCCAGCTGCGAAACTAGCGGGTTTCTAGGGTTCTTC
TRBJ1-1	.	TRBD1	TRBV18	CASSRGQGNTEAFF	TGTGCCAGCTCAAGGGGGCAGGGGAACACTGAAGCTTTCTTT
TRBJ2-7	.	TRBD1	TRBV28	CASSLRDRSSYEQYF	TGTGCCAGCAGTTTGAGGGACAGGAGCTCCTACGAGCAGTACTTC
TRBJ2-5	.	TRBD2	TRBV18	CASSTSGGAGGPSETQYF	TGTGCCAGCTCAACCTCCGGGGGAGCGGGGGGGCCGAGTGAGACCCAGTACTTC
TRBJ2-7	.	TRBD2	TRBV7-9	CASSLAAAGALEQYF	TGTGCCAGCAGCTTAGCGGCAGCGGGAGCATTGGAGCAGTACTTC
TRBJ2-3	.	TRBD2	TRBV7-9	CASSLLGLAGDDTQYF	TGTGCCAGCAGCCTTCTTGGACTAGCGGGAGACGATACGCAGTATTTT
TRBJ2-2	.	TRBD2	TRBV7-3	CASSFQTSGRTGELFF	TGTGCCAGCAGCTTCCAGACTAGCGGGAGAACCGGGGAGCTGTTTTTT
TRBJ2-3	once	TRBD2	TRBV7-3	CASSLGTSGSTQYF	TGTGCCAGCAGCCTCGGGACTAGCGGAAGTACGCAGTATTTT
TRBJ1-2	.	TRBD1	TRBV18	CASSPSTGEANYGYTF	TGTGCCAGCTCACCATCGACAGGGGAAGCTAACTATGGCTACACCTTC
TRBJ1-4	.	TRBD1	TRBV6-5	CASMLDRQKLFF	TGTGCCAGCATGCTGGACAGGCAAAAACTGTTTTTT
TRBJ2-1	.	TRBD2	TRBV2	CASSGLAGDYNEQFF	TGTGCCAGCAGTGGACTAGCGGGGGACTACAATGAGCAGTTCTTC
TRBJ2-2	.	.	TRBV11-2	CASSSYRSAGELFF	TGTGCCAGCAGCTCGTACCGGAGCGCCGGGGAGCTGTTTTTT
TRBJ2-2	.	TRBD1	TRBV5-6	CASSDRAWYTGELFF	TGTGCCAGCAGCGACAGGGCATGGTACACCGGGGAGCTGTTTTTT
TRBJ2-1	.	TRBD1	TRBV7-8	CASSPGQGDTNEQFF	TGTGCCAGCAGCCCCGGACAGGGGGACACCAATGAGCAGTTCTTC
TRBJ1-2	once	TRBD1	TRBV11-1	CASSVTGGTGYTF	TGTGCCAGCAGCGTGACAGGGGGCACGGGCTACACCTTC
TRBJ2-3	.	TRBD2	TRBV3-1/TRBV3-2	CASSPRPLAGPRVKAPDTQYF	TGTGCCAGCAGCCCCCGTCCGCTAGCGGGACCAAGAGTCAAGGCACCAGATACGCAGTATTTT
TRBJ2-7	.	.	TRBV3-1/TRBV3-2	CASSQEGSYEQYF	TGTGCCAGCAGCCAAGAGGGCAGCTACGAGCAGTACTTC
TRBJ1-6	.	.	TRBV5-4	CASSTRTDSPLHF	TGTGCCAGCAGCACTCGGACTGATTCACCCCTCCACTTT
TRBJ2-7	.	TRBD1	TRBV5-6	CASSPGQGREQYF	TGTGCCAGCAGCCCCGGACAGGGGAGGGAGCAGTACTTC
TRBJ1-6	.	.	TRBV28	CASRTMSSSPLHF	TGTGCCAGCAGAACCATGTCCAGTTCACCCCTCCACTTT
TRBJ2-7	once	TRBD1	TRBV28	CASSPYEYTGQGHEQYF	TGTGCCAGCAGTCCCTACGAGTACACGGGACAGGGCCACGAGCAGTACTTC
TRBJ1-2	.	.	TRBV30	CAWSRIVAGVDGYTF	TGTGCCTGGAGTCGGATTGTAGCTGGAGTCGATGGCTACACCTTC